This is a list of T cell receptor beta chains from one sample in a study of shared clonotypes between healthy human individuals. Generated by immunoSEQ multiplex PCR, the TCRdb table keeps only in-frame clones and is missing some. This sample has about 490,000 clones, with 76% found just once. The source material was PBMCs. The receptors come from a woman in her 40s in good health. Some clones in this sample may be carry-over from other donors' samples. The CDR3 runs from the conserved cysteine through the conserved F or W. A D gene is named only where the DNA matches it firmly. Only part of the rows carry a size: once, few, many, or a class if the clone is expanded.

D | J | size | V | DNA | CDR3
- | TRBJ2-7 | - | TRBV28 | TGTGCCAGCAGCTGGCCGATGAACACGGGCAGCTCCTACGAGCAGTACTTC | CASSWPMNTGSSYEQYF
TRBD1 | TRBJ2-3 | - | TRBV7-3 | TGTGCCAGCAGCTTAGGGACAGGGGGAAGCACAGATACGCAGTATTTT | CASSLGTGGSTDTQYF
TRBD2 | TRBJ2-7 | few | TRBV28 | TGTGCCAGCAGTTCATTGGGACTAGCGTTTAACGAGCAGTACTTC | CASSSLGLAFNEQYF
- | TRBJ1-5 | - | TRBV5-6 | TGTGCCAGCAGCTTGGCCGGGAATCAGCCCCAGCATTTT | CASSLAGNQPQHF
- | TRBJ2-1 | few | TRBV4-2 | TGTGCCAGCAGCCAACTCGCCCGGGGTAGGAGGGGGAATGAGCAGTTCTTC | CASSQLARGRRGNEQFF
TRBD1 | TRBJ2-7 | - | TRBV5-1 | TGCGCCAGCAGCTTGGGGACAGGGTGGGAGCAGTACTTC | CASSLGTGWEQYF
- | TRBJ2-7 | - | TRBV7-2 | TGTGCCAGCAGCCCCTTCGGCGACGCGTACGAGCAGTACTTC | CASSPFGDAYEQYF
TRBD2 | TRBJ2-7 | - | TRBV29-1 | TGCAGCGTCCGACTAGCGGGAGGTTTTCCGGCCGAGCAGTACTTC | CSVRLAGGFPAEQYF
- | TRBJ1-5 | - | TRBV27 | TGTGCCAGCAGTTCCCCCGGACGCAGGACTTATAGCAATCAGCCCCAGCATTTT | CASSSPGRRTYSNQPQHF
- | TRBJ2-7 | - | TRBV28 | TGTGCCAGCAGCGCCCCACAAGATTACGAGCAGTACTTC | CASSAPQDYEQYF
- | TRBJ2-5 | - | TRBV27 | TGTGCCAGCACCCCAACCTATACCCCGGGACTGCAGTACTTC | CASTPTYTPGLQYF
- | TRBJ2-1 | - | TRBV6-5 | TGTGCCAGCAGGGGGGACCGCTACAATGAGCAGTTCTTC | CASRGDRYNEQFF
- | TRBJ1-2 | - | TRBV4-3 | TGCGCCAGCAGTCCCTTCCAGGGGCCTCTACAGAGCTTC | CASSPFQGPLQSF
- | TRBJ1-2 | - | TRBV6-6 | TGTGCCAGCAGTTACTCGGGGGCAGCTTATGGCTACACCTTC | CASSYSGAAYGYTF